The 11 T cell receptor beta chains presented below share a single source sample, sequenced in a study of blood T cell repertoires in COVID-19 (TCRdb year 2020). The library was generated by the immunoSEQ multiplex PCR assay. Sourced from immuneACCESS, this table was stored by TCRdb with only in-frame sequences that have V and J called. A share of the clones is absent; for the studies checked, an unresolved V gene accounts for under half, and the remainder has no known explanation. In this sample the table shows about 370,000 clones, roughly 90% of which occur a single time. The leading ten clones occupy 3% of the sample. Specimen: peripheral blood. The receptors come from a woman aged 30 to 39 with COVID-19, enrolled during active disease.

The genes are TRBV3-1 (or the pseudogene TRBV3-2) and TRBJ2-7; 10 positions agree with TRBD2. The CDR3 totals 18 residues. V lost 3 bases, J lost 1 base, and 12 bases stayed unmatched. Germline V gene sequence: CDR1 LGHDT, CDR2 YNNKEL (reference sequence). CDR3 nucleotides: TGTGCCAGCAGCCAGTCTATCGGGTCTAGCGGGGGTTCCTACGAGCAGTACTTC. Encoded protein: CASSQSIGSSGGSYEQYF.

This clone was counted once. The chain links TRBV6-2 or TRBV6-3 to TRBJ1-3; D remains unclear. The V end was cut by 2 bases, the J end by 0 bases, with 14 bases between. CDR3 length equals 17 residues. CDR1 MNHEY and CDR2 SVGEGT come from the germline V gene. The CDR3 nucleotides are TGTGCCAGCAGTTACGTGGTGCCCCGGAGCTCTGGAAACACCATATATTTT. Encoded protein: CASSYVVPRSSGNTIYF.

Notes on this clone: One end of the junction fails to match germline, which may point to a read error. The chain joins TRBV7-7 to TRBJ1-1; D is uncertain. The length of the CDR3 is 13 residues. Germline lookup yields CDR1 SSHAT and CDR2 FNYEAQ (reference sequence). The CDR3 sequence: CASSLEEGGEAFF. The CDR3 DNA sequence: TGTGCTAGCAGCTTAGAGGAGGGCGGTGAAGCTTTCTTT. The full variable domain, its missing parts supplied by reference TRBV7-7 and TRBJ1-1, is GAGVSQSPRYKVTKRGQDVTLRCDPISSHATLYWYQQALGQGPEFLTYFNYEAQPDKSGLPSDRFSAERPEGSISTLTIQRTEQRDSAMYRCASSLEEGGEAFFGQGTRLTVV.

The genes are TRBV9 and TRBJ2-2; D possibly corresponds to TRBD2 (6 bases). This CDR3 is 16 amino acids long. V dropped 0 bases and J dropped 1 base, with 10 bases sitting between them. Looked up from germline, CDR1 is SGDLS and CDR2 is YYNGEE. The CDR3 DNA is TGTGCCAGCAGCGTAGTATTGGGAGGGAACACCGGGGAGCTGTTTTTT. This sequence encodes CASSVVLGGNTGELFF.

This chain uses TRBV11-2 with TRBJ2-7, with unresolved D. The CDR3 has 13 residues. Germline loops: CDR1 SGHAT, CDR2 FQNNGV. The germline V and J ends were trimmed by 0 bases and 4 bases, with 7 bases remaining between them. The CDR3 protein is CASSLDPVYEQYV. In DNA, the CDR3 is TGTGCCAGCAGCTTAGATCCAGTTTACGAGCAGTACGTC.

V is TRBV7-2 and J is TRBJ2-3, with TRBD2 matching 8 bases. The ends lost 4 bases at V and 1 base at J; junction bases unmatched: 4. The CDR3 is made up of 15 amino acids. CDR1 SGHTA and CDR2 FQGNSA come from the germline V gene. The CDR3 loop is CASSSQAGGTDTQYF. CDR3 nucleotides: TGTGCCAGCAGCTCCCAAGCGGGGGGCACAGATACGCAGTATTTT.

This chain links TRBV5-6 with TRBJ2-1; TRBD2 might be the D (5 bases). Trimming took off 4 bases at V and 7 bases at J, with 21 bases between the two ends. Germline lookup yields CDR1 SGHDT and CDR2 YYEEEE. The CDR3 loop spans 16 amino acids. The CDR3 region is CASSARRVTPRNEQFF. CDR3 nucleotide sequence: TGTGCCAGCAGCGCCAGGCGGGTGACCCCTCGGAATGAGCAGTTCTTC.

The genes are TRBV19 and TRBJ1-5; D not resolved. Germline V gene lookup returns CDR1 LNHDA and CDR2 SQIVND (reference sequence). There are 15 residues in the CDR3. V was clipped by 3 bases and J by 0 bases, with 9 bases between them. The CDR3, as DNA: TGTGCCAGTAGTATTGGGCCAGGTAGCAATCAGCCCCAGCATTTT. The encoded protein is CASSIGPGSNQPQHF.

This sequence joins TRBV10-1 and TRBJ2-1; 9 nucleotides agree with TRBD1. The J segment lost 2 bases and the V segment lost 8 bases, leaving 7 bases of the junction unmatched. The CDR3 runs 15 residues. CDR1 is WNHNN and CDR2 is SYGVQD in the germline V gene (reference sequence). In nucleotides, the CDR3 is TGCGCCAGCGGAACCGGGACAGGGCCCTACAATGAGCAGTTCTTC. Amino acids: CASGTGTGPYNEQFF.

As concerns this clone: This sample also contains other DNA sequences that code for the same CDR3. The chain joins TRBV29-1 to TRBJ1-1; 10 nucleotides align to TRBD1. This CDR3 is built from 13 residues. In germline, CDR1 is SQVTM, CDR2 ANQGSEA. V trimming: 4 bases; J trimming: 2 bases; junction bases outside the gene matches: 1. The CDR3 is CSVVTGGNTEAFF. CDR3 bases: TGCAGCGTTGTGACAGGGGGCAACACTGAAGCTTTCTTT.

The chain uses TRBV6-2 or TRBV6-3 and TRBJ2-7; D gene unclear. CDR1 is MNHEY, CDR2 SVGEGT, per germline. V gave up 6 bases and J gave up 2 bases, with 11 bases separating them. The CDR3 has 13 residues. The CDR3 sequence is CASSHAPAYEQYV. The DNA for the CDR3 is TGTGCCAGCAGCCATGCACCGGCCTACGAGCAGTACGTC.